This is a list of T cell receptor beta chains from one sample in a study of early T cells in non-severe SARS-CoV-2 infection. TCRdb reanalysed the 5' RACE reads using MiXCR and keeps one entry per CDR3 protein. Here the sample spans about 83,000 distinct CDR3 sequences, approximately 13% being singletons. What was sequenced was whole blood. The receptors were sampled from an adult who was a healthcare worker with PCR-confirmed SARS-CoV-2 infection or an uninfected control (not recorded which). The CDR3 runs from the conserved cysteine through the conserved F or W. The order of the fields is V gene, clone size, D gene, J gene, CDR3 protein, CDR3 DNA. The D gene is left open where the match is weak. The size of a clone is reported for some rows only, either as once, few or many, or as a class for expanded clones.

v_gene: TRBV7-9
abundance: NA
d_gene: TRBD1
j_gene: TRBJ1-2
CDR3aa: CASSLTTGTGVGYTF
CDR3nt: TGTGCCAGCAGCTTAACTACCGGGACAGGGGTTGGCTACACCTTC

v_gene: TRBV4-3
abundance: many
d_gene: NA
j_gene: TRBJ1-1
CDR3aa: CASSQEIGGQAFF
CDR3nt: TGCGCCAGCAGCCAAGAGATCGGGGGACAAGCTTTCTTT

v_gene: TRBV3-1
abundance: NA
d_gene: TRBD2
j_gene: TRBJ2-3
CDR3aa: CASSQDGTTITQYF
CDR3nt: TGTGCCAGCAGCCAAGACGGGACTACTATTACGCAGTATTTT

v_gene: TRBV15
abundance: many
d_gene: NA
j_gene: TRBJ1-1
CDR3aa: CATRQVNTEAFF
CDR3nt: TGTGCCACGAGGCAGGTGAACACTGAAGCTTTCTTT

v_gene: TRBV7-3
abundance: many
d_gene: NA
j_gene: TRBJ2-3
CDR3aa: CASSPTAFSTDTQYF
CDR3nt: TGTGCCAGCAGCCCAACGGCCTTTAGCACAGATACGCAGTATTTT

v_gene: TRBV7-9
abundance: NA
d_gene: NA
j_gene: TRBJ2-1
CDR3aa: CACSHRGSSYNEQFF
CDR3nt: TGTGCCTGCTCCCACCGGGGTAGCTCCTACAATGAGCAGTTCTTC

v_gene: TRBV11-2
abundance: many
d_gene: NA
j_gene: TRBJ1-1
CDR3aa: CASSLIGRQAEAFF
CDR3nt: TGTGCCAGCAGCTTAATCGGACGACAGGCTGAAGCTTTCTTT

v_gene: TRBV19
abundance: many
d_gene: NA
j_gene: TRBJ1-5
CDR3aa: CASSPGPNQHF
CDR3nt: TGTGCCAGTAGCCCGGGACCGAACCAGCATTTT

v_gene: TRBV11-2
abundance: many
d_gene: NA
j_gene: TRBJ2-3
CDR3aa: CASSFWSQGGTDTQYF
CDR3nt: TGTGCCAGCAGCTTTTGGTCCCAGGGGGGGACAGATACGCAGTATTTT

v_gene: TRBV11-2
abundance: NA
d_gene: NA
j_gene: TRBJ2-7
CDR3aa: CASSLGITYEQYF
CDR3nt: TGTGCCAGCAGCTTAGGGATTACCTACGAGCAGTACTTC

v_gene: TRBV14
abundance: NA
d_gene: NA
j_gene: TRBJ1-5
CDR3aa: CASSRRGHEPQHF
CDR3nt: TGTGCCAGCAGCCGCCGGGGCCACGAGCCCCAGCATTTT

v_gene: TRBV27
abundance: many
d_gene: TRBD2
j_gene: TRBJ2-3
CDR3aa: CASSLNPWTSTQYF
CDR3nt: TGTGCCAGCAGTTTAAACCCCTGGACTAGTACGCAGTATTTT

v_gene: TRBV12-3/TRBV12-4
abundance: many
d_gene: NA
j_gene: TRBJ2-2
CDR3aa: CASSPTANTGELFF
CDR3nt: TGTGCCAGCAGCCCGACAGCGAACACCGGGGAGCTGTTTTTT

v_gene: TRBV6-1
abundance: NA
d_gene: NA
j_gene: TRBJ2-3
CDR3aa: CASSVRRDSSTDTQYF
CDR3nt: TGTGCCAGCAGTGTTAGGAGGGATTCTAGCACAGATACGCAGTATTTT

v_gene: TRBV4-3
abundance: many
d_gene: NA
j_gene: TRBJ1-2
CDR3aa: CASSQEVLGNYGYTF
CDR3nt: TGCGCCAGCAGCCAAGAAGTATTAGGAAACTATGGCTACACCTTC

v_gene: TRBV11-2
abundance: many
d_gene: TRBD2
j_gene: TRBJ2-7
CDR3aa: CASSLTGTTNYEQYF
CDR3nt: TGTGCCAGCAGCTTAACCGGGACTACGAACTACGAGCAGTACTTC

v_gene: TRBV7-7
abundance: NA
d_gene: NA
j_gene: TRBJ2-1
CDR3aa: CASSLTGQNNEQFF
CDR3nt: TGTGCTAGCAGCTTAACGGGCCAGAACAATGAGCAGTTCTTC

v_gene: TRBV9
abundance: NA
d_gene: NA
j_gene: TRBJ1-1
CDR3aa: CASSPVRDPRAFF
CDR3nt: TGTGCCAGCAGCCCGGTCCGGGACCCGCGAGCTTTCTTT

v_gene: TRBV5-1
abundance: many
d_gene: TRBD1
j_gene: TRBJ2-2
CDR3aa: CASSHDRGSTGELFF
CDR3nt: TGCGCCAGCAGTCACGACAGGGGAAGCACCGGGGAGCTGTTTTTT

v_gene: TRBV29-1
abundance: few
d_gene: TRBD1
j_gene: TRBJ2-7
CDR3aa: CSVRRTGGYEQYF
CDR3nt: TGCAGCGTTCGCCGGACAGGGGGGTACGAGCAGTACTTC

v_gene: TRBV29-1
abundance: NA
d_gene: NA
j_gene: TRBJ2-2
CDR3aa: CSVERDTGELFF
CDR3nt: TGCAGCGTTGAACGCGACACCGGGGAGCTGTTTTTT

v_gene: TRBV29-1
abundance: many
d_gene: NA
j_gene: TRBJ2-7
CDR3aa: CSAIQSSYEQYF
CDR3nt: TGCAGCGCGATACAGAGCTCCTACGAGCAGTACTTC

v_gene: TRBV5-1
abundance: NA
d_gene: NA
j_gene: TRBJ2-7
CDR3aa: CASSGTGLSYEQYF
CDR3nt: TGCGCCAGCAGCGGAACAGGACTCTCCTACGAGCAGTACTTC

v_gene: TRBV3-1
abundance: many
d_gene: NA
j_gene: TRBJ2-3
CDR3aa: CASVSADTQYF
CDR3nt: TGTGCCAGCGTTTCGGCAGATACGCAGTATTTT

v_gene: TRBV11-2
abundance: NA
d_gene: TRBD2
j_gene: TRBJ2-7
CDR3aa: CASSSRLAGGLYEQYF
CDR3nt: TGTGCCAGCAGCTCCCGACTAGCGGGGGGGCTATACGAGCAGTACTTC

v_gene: TRBV3-1
abundance: few
d_gene: NA
j_gene: TRBJ1-5
CDR3aa: CASSQGLNQPQHF
CDR3nt: TGTGCCAGCAGCCAAGGGCTAAATCAGCCCCAGCATTTT

v_gene: TRBV20-1
abundance: many
d_gene: NA
j_gene: TRBJ2-1
CDR3aa: CSARDGARFYNEQFF
CDR3nt: TGCAGTGCTAGGGACGGGGCTAGATTTTACAATGAGCAGTTCTTC

v_gene: TRBV27
abundance: NA
d_gene: NA
j_gene: TRBJ1-4
CDR3aa: CASSSGGGPSTNEKLFF
CDR3nt: TGTGCCAGCAGTTCTGGTGGGGGCCCGTCAACTAATGAAAAACTGTTTTTT

v_gene: TRBV2
abundance: few
d_gene: TRBD2
j_gene: TRBJ2-4
CDR3aa: CASSPPGGGGNIQYF
CDR3nt: TGTGCCAGCAGTCCCCCTGGGGGCGGGGGGAACATTCAGTACTTC

v_gene: TRBV2
abundance: NA
d_gene: TRBD1
j_gene: TRBJ1-4
CDR3aa: CVSSQDRGDEKLFF
CDR3nt: TGTGTCAGCAGTCAGGACAGGGGGGATGAAAAACTGTTTTTT

v_gene: TRBV12-3/TRBV12-4
abundance: few
d_gene: NA
j_gene: TRBJ1-6
CDR3aa: CASSFPTGYNSPLHF
CDR3nt: TGTGCCAGCAGTTTTCCGACGGGATATAATTCACCCCTCCACTTT

v_gene: TRBV11-2
abundance: NA
d_gene: NA
j_gene: TRBJ2-2
CDR3aa: CASSSRGTNTGELFF
CDR3nt: TGTGCCAGCAGCTCCAGGGGTACGAACACCGGGGAGCTGTTTTTT

v_gene: TRBV10-3
abundance: many
d_gene: NA
j_gene: TRBJ2-2
CDR3aa: CAISGYGELFF
CDR3nt: TGTGCCATCAGTGGATACGGGGAGCTGTTTTTT

v_gene: TRBV5-6
abundance: NA
d_gene: NA
j_gene: TRBJ1-2
CDR3aa: CASSLVPGINYGYTF
CDR3nt: TGTGCCAGCAGCTTGGTGCCAGGCATTAACTATGGCTACACCTTC

v_gene: TRBV4-3
abundance: NA
d_gene: TRBD1
j_gene: TRBJ2-2
CDR3aa: CASSLSGQGTGELFF
CDR3nt: TGCGCCAGCAGCCTCTCAGGACAGGGAACCGGGGAGCTGTTTTTT